The rows below give T cell receptor beta chains drawn from one sample of a study of T cells in Graves' hyperthyroidism and ophthalmopathy. TCRdb itself ran the multiplex PCR reads through MiXCR, one entry per CDR3 protein. The sample has 600,000 to 650,000 distinct CDR3 sequences, around 21% seen once. The sample taken for sequencing was blood. Source of these receptors: a young man with Graves' ophthalmopathy. Both conserved end residues are part of each CDR3. Fields, in order: D gene, clone size, V gene, J gene, CDR3 DNA, CDR3 protein. D genes are given only for firm matches. Size tells how often a clone was seen (once, few, many) or the class of an expanded clone, and some rows leave it out.

D gene: NA; clone size: many; V gene: TRBV6-6; J gene: TRBJ2-5; CDR3 DNA: TGTGCCAGCAGTTACTCCTTCACCCGAAGAGAGACCCAGTACTTC; CDR3 protein: CASSYSFTRRETQYF
D gene: NA; clone size: NA; V gene: TRBV12-3/TRBV12-4; J gene: TRBJ1-4; CDR3 DNA: TGTGCCAGCAGTTTATCGCAGGGCGCAACTAATGAAAAACTGTTTTTT; CDR3 protein: CASSLSQGATNEKLFF
D gene: NA; clone size: few; V gene: TRBV5-1; J gene: TRBJ1-2; CDR3 DNA: TGCGCCAGCAGCTTGGATGACTTCTCCAACTATGGCTACACCTTC; CDR3 protein: CASSLDDFSNYGYTF
D gene: TRBD2; clone size: few; V gene: TRBV7-8; J gene: TRBJ2-5; CDR3 DNA: TGTGCCAGCAGCGCTCTAAATAGCGGGAGAAAAGAGACCCAGTACTTC; CDR3 protein: CASSALNSGRKETQYF
D gene: NA; clone size: few; V gene: TRBV7-3; J gene: TRBJ2-1; CDR3 DNA: TGTGCCAGCAGCGTCACAAGCGGGCCCTCCTACAATGAGCAGTTCTTC; CDR3 protein: CASSVTSGPSYNEQFF
D gene: NA; clone size: few; V gene: TRBV10-3; J gene: TRBJ1-4; CDR3 DNA: TGTGCCATCAGTGAGGGGGTGGGTGAAAAACTGTTTTTT; CDR3 protein: CAISEGVGEKLFF
D gene: NA; clone size: few; V gene: TRBV11-2; J gene: TRBJ2-1; CDR3 DNA: TGTGCCAGCAGCTTAGTCTGGGTCTCCTACAATGAGCAGTTCTTC; CDR3 protein: CASSLVWVSYNEQFF
D gene: TRBD1; clone size: NA; V gene: TRBV24-1; J gene: TRBJ1-2; CDR3 DNA: TGTGCCACCAGTGATGGGACAGGGGGATTCTATGGCTACACCTTC; CDR3 protein: CATSDGTGGFYGYTF
D gene: NA; clone size: few; V gene: TRBV5-5; J gene: TRBJ2-1; CDR3 DNA: TGTGCCAGCAGCATCGGGACACTCTACAATGAGCAGTTCTTC; CDR3 protein: CASSIGTLYNEQFF
D gene: NA; clone size: few; V gene: TRBV11-2; J gene: TRBJ1-1; CDR3 DNA: TGTGCCAGCAGCTTAGAGGGGGGGAGCACTGAAGCTTTCTTT; CDR3 protein: CASSLEGGSTEAFF
D gene: NA; clone size: many; V gene: TRBV2; J gene: TRBJ2-5; CDR3 DNA: TGTGCCAGCAGGATGGATGACGGTATAATCCAAGAGACCCAGTACTTC; CDR3 protein: CASRMDDGIIQETQYF
D gene: NA; clone size: few; V gene: TRBV3-1; J gene: TRBJ2-2; CDR3 DNA: TGTGCCAGCAGCCGAGGTTTGGAGCTGTTTTTT; CDR3 protein: CASSRGLELFF
D gene: NA; clone size: NA; V gene: TRBV15; J gene: TRBJ2-4; CDR3 DNA: TGTGCCACCAGCATTAAAGGGGAAACCAAAAACATTCAGTACTTC; CDR3 protein: CATSIKGETKNIQYF
D gene: NA; clone size: NA; V gene: TRBV4-1; J gene: TRBJ2-5; CDR3 DNA: TGCGCCAGCAGCCACCCCTCGTGGAACCAAGAGACCCAGTACTTC; CDR3 protein: CASSHPSWNQETQYF
D gene: NA; clone size: few; V gene: TRBV28; J gene: TRBJ1-3; CDR3 DNA: TGTGCCAGCAGTTACAGGGTCGGAAACACCATATATTTT; CDR3 protein: CASSYRVGNTIYF
D gene: TRBD1; clone size: NA; V gene: TRBV4-1; J gene: TRBJ1-5; CDR3 DNA: TGCGCCAGCAGCCAAGAATTTGGGACAGGGGACAATCAGCCCCAGCATTTT; CDR3 protein: CASSQEFGTGDNQPQHF
D gene: TRBD2; clone size: NA; V gene: TRBV2; J gene: TRBJ2-1; CDR3 DNA: TGTGCCAGCAGCGGGCGGGAGTACAATGAGCAGTTCTTC; CDR3 protein: CASSGREYNEQFF
D gene: TRBD2; clone size: few; V gene: TRBV6-1; J gene: TRBJ2-1; CDR3 DNA: TGTGCCAGCAGCAAGGGACTAGCGGGATTGGGTGAGCAGTTCTTC; CDR3 protein: CASSKGLAGLGEQFF
D gene: TRBD2; clone size: many; V gene: TRBV28; J gene: TRBJ2-1; CDR3 DNA: TGTGCCAGCAGCCCCTTGTGGGACGAGGGACTAGCGGGCCCCTACAATGAGCAGTTCTTC; CDR3 protein: CASSPLWDEGLAGPYNEQFF
D gene: TRBD1; clone size: many; V gene: TRBV28; J gene: TRBJ1-5; CDR3 DNA: TGTGCCAGCAGTTTTGGGACAGGGTACAATCAGCCCCAGCATTTT; CDR3 protein: CASSFGTGYNQPQHF
D gene: TRBD1; clone size: NA; V gene: TRBV12-5; J gene: TRBJ2-6; CDR3 DNA: TGTGCTAGTGGTTTCGGGACAGGCCATGCCCCCGGGGCCAACGTCCTGACTTTC; CDR3 protein: CASGFGTGHAPGANVLTF
D gene: NA; clone size: few; V gene: TRBV5-1; J gene: TRBJ2-3; CDR3 DNA: TGCGCCAGCAGCCCCCTAAAGGTTGCGGGAATGACAGATACGCAGTATTTT; CDR3 protein: CASSPLKVAGMTDTQYF
D gene: NA; clone size: NA; V gene: TRBV28; J gene: TRBJ1-5; CDR3 DNA: TGTGCCACCAAGAAGCGGGATCAGCCCCAGCATTTT; CDR3 protein: CATKKRDQPQHF
D gene: NA; clone size: NA; V gene: TRBV24-1; J gene: TRBJ2-4; CDR3 DNA: TGTGCCAGCAGGGGAAGGGACAAAGGAAACATTCAGTACTTC; CDR3 protein: CASRGRDKGNIQYF
D gene: TRBD2; clone size: many; V gene: TRBV14; J gene: TRBJ2-3; CDR3 DNA: TGTGCCAGCAGAAGGACTAGCGGGAGAGTGCAGTATTTT; CDR3 protein: CASRRTSGRVQYF
D gene: NA; clone size: many; V gene: TRBV18; J gene: TRBJ2-1; CDR3 DNA: TGTGCCAGCTCACCGAAGGCCGGGGAATCTGAGCAGTTCTTC; CDR3 protein: CASSPKAGESEQFF
D gene: TRBD1; clone size: NA; V gene: TRBV27; J gene: TRBJ2-4; CDR3 DNA: TGTGCCAGCAGACGGGGACAGGGGCCCATCCGCATTCAGTACTTC; CDR3 protein: CASRRGQGPIRIQYF
D gene: NA; clone size: many; V gene: TRBV3-1; J gene: TRBJ2-1; CDR3 DNA: TGTGCCAGCAGTCTTCTCGACAATGAGCAGTTCTTC; CDR3 protein: CASSLLDNEQFF
D gene: TRBD1; clone size: NA; V gene: TRBV6-1; J gene: TRBJ2-7; CDR3 DNA: TGTGCCAGCAGACGGGACAGGGGCTACGAGCAGTACTTC; CDR3 protein: CASRRDRGYEQYF
D gene: TRBD1; clone size: many; V gene: TRBV7-9; J gene: TRBJ2-5; CDR3 DNA: TGTGCCAGCAGCCAAGGACAGGGGGCGTTGGAGACCCAGTACTTC; CDR3 protein: CASSQGQGALETQYF
D gene: TRBD2; clone size: few; V gene: TRBV19; J gene: TRBJ2-1; CDR3 DNA: TGTGCCAGTAGTATAGCCGGGAGGGTAGGGGACAATGAGCAGTTCTTC; CDR3 protein: CASSIAGRVGDNEQFF
D gene: NA; clone size: few; V gene: TRBV10-3; J gene: TRBJ1-2; CDR3 DNA: TGTGCCATCAGTGAGAGGAAAACTTATGGCTACACCTTC; CDR3 protein: CAISERKTYGYTF
D gene: TRBD1; clone size: NA; V gene: TRBV6-6; J gene: TRBJ2-1; CDR3 DNA: TGTGCCAGCAGTTACTCGATAGGGACAGAGGACAATGGGCAGTTCTTC; CDR3 protein: CASSYSIGTEDNGQFF
D gene: NA; clone size: few; V gene: TRBV9; J gene: TRBJ2-2; CDR3 DNA: TGTGCCAGCAGCGTAGCTGGGGTCACCGGGGAGCTGTTTTTT; CDR3 protein: CASSVAGVTGELFF
D gene: TRBD2; clone size: NA; V gene: TRBV5-1; J gene: TRBJ2-5; CDR3 DNA: TGCGCCAGCAGCTCGAGCGGGGGAAAGACCCAGTACTTC; CDR3 protein: CASSSSGGKTQYF
D gene: TRBD2; clone size: many; V gene: TRBV7-9; J gene: TRBJ2-7; CDR3 DNA: TGTGCCAGCAGCTTAGCCCAAGGCGGGAGGGACTACGAGCAGTACTTC; CDR3 protein: CASSLAQGGRDYEQYF